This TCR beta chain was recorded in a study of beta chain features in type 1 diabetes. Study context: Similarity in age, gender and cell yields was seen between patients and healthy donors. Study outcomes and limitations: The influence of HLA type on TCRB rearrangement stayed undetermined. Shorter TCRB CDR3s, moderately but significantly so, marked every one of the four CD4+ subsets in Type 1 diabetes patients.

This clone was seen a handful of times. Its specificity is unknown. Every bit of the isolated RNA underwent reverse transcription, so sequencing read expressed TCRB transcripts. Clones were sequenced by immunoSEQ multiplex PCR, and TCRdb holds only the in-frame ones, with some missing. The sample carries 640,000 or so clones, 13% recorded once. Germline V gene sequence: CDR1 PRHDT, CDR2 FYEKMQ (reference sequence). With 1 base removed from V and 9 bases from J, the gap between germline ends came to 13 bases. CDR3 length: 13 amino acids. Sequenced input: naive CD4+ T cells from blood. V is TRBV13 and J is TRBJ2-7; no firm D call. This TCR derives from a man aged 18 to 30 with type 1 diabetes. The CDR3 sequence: CASSLEKASGQYF. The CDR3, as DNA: TGTGCCAGCAGCTTAGAGAAAGCCTCCGGGCAGTACTTC.